What follows are 14 T cell receptor beta chains derived from one specimen sequenced in a study of blood T cell repertoires in COVID-19. Some clones are missing from TCRdb's copy, which holds only in-frame ones; the method was immunoSEQ multiplex PCR. The data contain about 260,000 clones, 84% of them singletons. What was sequenced was peripheral blood. These receptors originate from a man in his sixties with acute or convalescent COVID-19.

This clone came up once. The chain links TRBV6-5 to TRBJ1-2; 8 nucleotides agree with TRBD1. Germline V gene data show CDR1 as MNHEY and CDR2 as SVGAGI. Trimming cost V 0 bases and J 3 bases; bases outside gene matches: 3. This CDR3 region has 15 residues. The CDR3 protein is CASSYSYRGDYGYTF. CDR3 DNA sequence: TGTGCCAGCAGTTACTCGTACAGGGGGGACTATGGCTACACCTTC.

The chain links TRBV18 to TRBJ1-5, with D maybe TRBD1 (5 bases). Germline-derived CDR1 and CDR2 are KGHSH and LQKENI. This CDR3 comprises 15 residues. V was pared by 3 bases and J by 6 bases, with 15 bases between. The CDR3 region is CASSPESGSRQPQHF. DNA of the CDR3: TGTGCCAGCTCACCCGAATCAGGGTCTCGTCAGCCCCAGCATTTT.

The chain employs TRBV2 and TRBJ2-7, with D perhaps TRBD2 (5 bases). The germline V gene encodes CDR1 SNHLY and CDR2 FYNNEI. The CDR3 runs to 14 residues. The V and J ends lost 2 bases and 2 bases respectively, with 10 bases between them. The CDR3 sequence: CASSERRVPYEQYF. In nucleotides, the CDR3 is TGTGCCAGCAGTGAAAGGCGGGTTCCCTACGAGCAGTACTTC. The entire variable domain, with the rest obtained from reference TRBV2 and TRBJ2-7, is as follows: EPEVTQTPSHQVTQMGQEVILRCVPISNHLYFYWYRQILGQKVEFLVSFYNNEISEKSEIFDDQFSVERPDGSNFTLKIRSTKLEDSAMYFCASSERRVPYEQYFGPGTRLTVT.

The J gene is TRBJ2-7, the V gene TRBV18; 9 bases match TRBD2. CDR3 length equals 14 residues. J lost 5 bases, V lost 3 bases, and 5 bases had no gene match. Germline V lookup: CDR1 KGHSH, CDR2 LQKENI. The CDR3 DNA sequence: TGTGCCAGCTCACCGGGACTAGCAGGCCACGAGCAGTACTTC. Translating gives CASSPGLAGHEQYF.

The rearrangement joins TRBV3-1 (or the pseudogene TRBV3-2) to TRBJ2-7, with TRBD2 matching 7 bases. The CDR3 has 15 residues. The V gene end was trimmed by 0 bases and the J gene end by 5 bases; junction bases not matched to a gene: 7. Germline values: CDR1 LGHDT, CDR2 YNNKEL (reference sequence). CDR3 protein: CASSQDDGGGHEQYF. CDR3 nucleotide sequence: TGTGCCAGCAGCCAAGACGATGGGGGAGGGCACGAGCAGTACTTC.

The rearrangement uses TRBV6-5 and TRBJ2-5, with 9 bases aligning to TRBD2. The germline gives CDR1 MNHEY, CDR2 SVGAGI. The V and J ends lost 6 bases and 3 bases, in that order; junction bases with no gene match: 8. This CDR3 contains 15 residues. The CDR3 sequence: CASSPRLADKETQYF. CDR3 bases: TGTGCCAGCAGCCCGAGACTAGCGGACAAAGAGACCCAGTACTTC.

The chain carries TRBV20-1 and TRBJ2-7; 9 nucleotides match TRBD1. V was pared by 3 bases and J by 9 bases, with 12 bases of the junction left unmatched. Germline CDR1 and CDR2: DFQATT and SNEGSKA (reference sequence). This CDR3 spans 14 amino acids. The CDR3 sequence is CSASPPGQGYMQYF. CDR3 coding DNA: TGCAGTGCTAGTCCCCCGGGACAGGGTTATATGCAGTACTTC.

This chain links TRBV27 with TRBJ2-5; 13 bases are a match to TRBD2. The CDR3 spans 18 residues. The ends lost 5 bases at V and 5 bases at J; junction bases unmatched: 14. The germline V gene has CDR1 MNHEY and CDR2 SMNVEV (reference sequence). The CDR3 sequence is CASSPRTSGRRRRETQYF. In DNA form, the CDR3 reads TGTGCCAGCAGTCCCCGGACTAGCGGGAGACGCCGGCGGGAGACCCAGTACTTC.

With regard to this clone: Other DNA sequences in the same sample also yield this CDR3. This chain links TRBV9 with TRBJ2-1; TRBD2 matches at 13 bases. The CDR3 totals 15 residues. Trimming cost V 3 bases and J 4 bases; bases outside gene matches: 1. Germline assignment: CDR1 SGDLS and CDR2 YYNGEE. In DNA form, the CDR3 reads TGTGCCAGCAGCGGACTAGCGGGGGGTTACAATGAGCAGTTCTTC. Translation: CASSGLAGGYNEQFF.

The V call is TRBV3-1 (or the pseudogene TRBV3-2), the J call TRBJ1-5; no clear D. Trimming removed 4 bases at V and 2 bases at J, with 18 bases between. The CDR3 loop spans 17 amino acids. The germline V gene has CDR1 LGHDT and CDR2 YNNKEL (reference sequence). In nucleotides, the CDR3 is TGTGCCAGCAGCCCAACATCGGACTTGGTCGGCAATCAGCCCCAGCATTTT. It encodes CASSPTSDLVGNQPQHF.

The chain is built from TRBV11-3 and TRBJ2-2; D not certain. The ends were cut back, 2 bases at V and 7 bases at J, with 11 bases in the middle. The CDR3 is 14 residues long. Germline V lookup: CDR1 SGHNT, CDR2 YENEEA. CDR3 sequence reads: CASSLHGSSGELFF. The CDR3 nucleotides read TGTGCCAGCAGCTTACACGGTAGTAGCGGGGAGCTGTTTTTT.

The CDR3 nucleotides are TGTGCCAGCAGCTTTAAGCAGGGCCACGAGCAGTACTTC. Translation: CASSFKQGHEQYF. The V gene is TRBV7-2, the J gene TRBJ2-7, with D perhaps TRBD1 (5 bases). The germline gives CDR1 SGHTA, CDR2 FQGNSA. The CDR3 runs to 13 residues. The V end lost 3 bases, the J end lost 5 bases, and 11 bases lay between the germline ends.

The chain is built from TRBV11-1 and TRBJ2-2, with a tentative D call TRBD2 (6 bases). CDR1 and CDR2 (germline): SGHAT, FQDESV (reference sequence). The CDR3 is made up of 14 amino acids. V was trimmed by 10 bases and J by 4 bases, leaving 16 bases between them. The CDR3 loop is CATGKLAATGELFF. The CDR3 DNA sequence: TGTGCCACCGGGAAACTAGCAGCCACCGGGGAGCTGTTTTTT. The full variable domain, rest sourced from reference TRBV11-1 and TRBJ2-2, is EAEVAQSPRYKITEKSQAVAFWCDPISGHATLYWYRQILGQGPELLVQFQDESVVDDSQLPKDRFSAERLKGVDSTLKIQPAELGDSAMYLCATGKLAATGELFFGEGSRLTVL.

The chain joins TRBV9 to TRBJ2-5; 7 nucleotides match TRBD1. The junction had 7 bases not matched to a gene; V was cut back by 3 bases and J by 5 bases. CDR1 and CDR2 from the germline V gene are SGDLS and YYNGEE. The CDR3 loop spans 14 amino acids. The CDR3 protein is CASSGYRGPETQYF. CDR3 DNA sequence: TGTGCCAGCAGCGGGTACAGGGGACCCGAGACCCAGTACTTC.